This TCR beta chain was identified in a study of T cell responses to AZD1222 COVID-19 vaccine. Study information: It was second doses at about 4 or about 12 weeks that were pooled.

Per germline, CDR1 MDHEN and CDR2 SYDVKM. V lost 5 bases, J lost 7 bases, and 15 bases lay in between. There are 15 residues in the CDR3. Sequenced by immunoSEQ multiplex PCR; TCRdb stores in-frame clones only, minus some. This table holds 90,000 to 150,000 clones, 85% to 90% found once. Concerning this clone: The antigen remains unidentified.

Study observations and caveats: There were mostly white British donors and more females than males, and clonal diversity was possibly underestimated. The number of AZD1222 recipients seropositive at baseline was only 5 to 7. A reported finding is that nearly half of spike-specific TCRs target unmutated variant regions.

The starting material was peripheral blood, obtained on day 0 of AZD1222 vaccination. This receptor was taken from an adult in good health. The genes are TRBV28 and TRBJ1-6; no reliable D call. The CDR3 sequence is CASSGFKGYNSPLHF. The CDR3 nucleotides are TGTGCCAGCAGTGGATTTAAAGGGTACAATTCACCCCTCCACTTT.